This entry lists 27 T cell receptor beta chains sequenced from one sample in a study of blood T cell repertoires in COVID-19 (dated by TCRdb to 2020 to 2021). The library was made by the immunoSEQ multiplex PCR assay. TCRdb took this table from immuneACCESS and kept in-frame rearrangements with V and J called. Such tables lack part of the clones; where checked against another copy, unresolved V genes explain under half of the gap, and the rest is unexplained. The sample table holds roughly 380,000 clones, of which roughly 87% were seen once. The top ten constitute roughly 3% of the sample. The sample consisted of PBMCs or T cells enriched from blood (not recorded which). Receptors were obtained from a woman aged 30 to 39 who had recovered from COVID-19.

V gene TRBV5-4 combines with J gene TRBJ1-6; unclear D gene. CDR1 SGHNT and CDR2 YYREEE come from the germline V gene (reference sequence). The CDR3 contains 15 residues. V dropped 5 bases and J dropped 2 bases, with 11 bases sitting between them. The CDR3 coding sequence is TGTGCCAGCAGTATCCGGGAGCCCTATAATTCACCCCTCCACTTT. Amino acids: CASSIREPYNSPLHF.

The J gene is TRBJ2-1, the V gene TRBV20-1, with D possibly matching TRBD2 (5 bases). V was pared by 3 bases and J by 8 bases, with 17 bases between. CDR3 size: 14 residues. Per germline, CDR1 DFQATT and CDR2 SNEGSKA (reference sequence). The CDR3 reads CSASPPRGPYEQFF. In nucleotides, the CDR3 is TGCAGTGCTAGTCCCCCAAGAGGGCCTTATGAGCAGTTCTTC.

This CDR3 is CATGQGALNTEAFF. The CDR3 DNA sequence: TGTGCCACGGGACAGGGGGCCTTGAACACTGAAGCTTTCTTT. The gene calls are TRBV19 and TRBJ1-1; 12 bases map to TRBD1. J lost 0 bases, V lost 10 bases, and 3 bases had no gene match. The CDR3 length is 14 residues. Per the germline V gene, CDR1 is LNHDA and CDR2 is SQIVND (reference sequence).

This clone was counted a few times. The rearrangement uses TRBV15 and TRBJ2-7, with a weak D call TRBD2 (7 bases). The CDR3 has 18 amino acids. V was pared by 2 bases and J by 2 bases, with 22 bases between. Per germline, CDR1 LNHNV and CDR2 YYDKDF (reference sequence). The CDR3 region has the DNA TGTGCCACCAGCAGATTCCCTCCGGGACTACAGGGCCCCTACGAGCAGTACTTC. It encodes CATSRFPPGLQGPYEQYF. Filled out from reference TRBV15 and TRBJ2-7, the complete variable domain reads DAMVIQNPRYQVTQFGKPVTLSCSQTLNHNVMYWYQQKSSQAPKLLFHYYDKDFNNEADTPDNFQSRRPNTSFCFLDIRSPGLGDTAMYLCATSRFPPGLQGPYEQYFGPGTRLTVT.

The chain has TRBV7-6 and TRBJ2-2; D is possibly TRBD1 (6 bases). Germline CDR1 and CDR2: SGHVS and FNYEAQ. CDR3 size: 15 residues. Trimming took off 1 base at V and 2 bases at J, with 8 bases between the two ends. CDR3 nucleotide sequence: TGTGCCAGCAGCTTAGGGGGGCTCAACACCGGGGAGCTGTTTTTT. Encoded protein: CASSLGGLNTGELFF. The entire variable domain, with the rest obtained from reference TRBV7-6 and TRBJ2-2, is as follows: GAGVSQSPRYKVTKRGQDVALRCDPISGHVSLYWYRQALGQGPEFLTYFNYEAQQDKSGLPNDRFSAERPEGSISTLTIQRTEQRDSAMYRCASSLGGLNTGELFFGEGSRLTVL.

This clone has only one observation. V usage is TRBV5-6 and J usage is TRBJ1-5, with no clear D. Germline V CDR1 and CDR2: SGHDT, YYEEEE. The CDR3 is made up of 15 amino acids. Deletions cut 0 bases from V and 0 bases from J, with 7 bases between. CDR3 nucleotide sequence: TGTGCCAGCAGCTTGGGGCGGATTAGCAATCAGCCCCAGCATTTT. Protein product: CASSLGRISNQPQHF.

This chain links TRBV11-2 with TRBJ2-7; 15 bases match TRBD2. CDR1 and CDR2 from the germline V gene are SGHAT and FQNNGV. CDR3 length: 16 residues. The V gene end was trimmed by 1 base and the J gene end by 9 bases; junction bases not matched to a gene: 7. The CDR3 is CASSLAGLAGGVRQYF. The DNA of the CDR3 is TGTGCCAGCAGCTTAGCCGGACTAGCGGGAGGGGTCAGGCAGTACTTC.

This rearrangement joins TRBV19 to TRBJ1-1, with 7 bases fitting TRBD1. Germline V gene lookup returns CDR1 LNHDA and CDR2 SQIVND (reference sequence). With 7 bases clipped from V and 1 base from J, the junction kept 6 bases outside the gene matches. The CDR3 is 14 amino acids. This chain's CDR3 is CASTGKGANTEAFF. The CDR3 nucleotides read TGTGCCAGTACGGGAAAGGGGGCGAACACTGAAGCTTTCTTT.

V and J are TRBV7-9 and TRBJ1-6; 9 bases line up with TRBD1. The V segment lost 4 bases and the J segment 14 bases; nucleotides outside the gene matches: 9. This CDR3 is 14 amino acids long. The germline V gene has CDR1 SEHNR and CDR2 FQNEAQ (reference sequence). DNA for the CDR3: TGTGCCAGCAGCTGGACCGGGACAGGGAACTCCCTCCACTTT. This codes for CASSWTGTGNSLHF.

The genes are TRBV5-1 and TRBJ2-1; perhaps TRBD2 as D (5 bases). Germline V gene data show CDR1 as SGHRS and CDR2 as YFSETQ. The V and J ends lost 4 bases and 2 bases respectively, with 19 bases between them. This CDR3 region has 17 residues. The chain's CDR3 is CASSPLGSGLPYNEQFF. As DNA, the CDR3 is TGCGCCAGCAGCCCCCTAGGAAGCGGTCTTCCCTACAATGAGCAGTTCTTC.

The chain employs TRBV28 and TRBJ1-2; possibly TRBD1 for D (5 bases). V was clipped by 4 bases and J by 4 bases, with 10 bases between them. The CDR3 loop spans 13 amino acids. The V gene's germline CDR1 is MDHEN and CDR2 SYDVKM. CDR3 residues: CASSSDSGYGYTF. The CDR3 DNA is TGTGCCAGCAGTTCCGACAGTGGCTATGGCTACACCTTC.

The chain uses TRBV4-1 and TRBJ1-4; D possibly corresponds to TRBD1 (5 bases). The ends were cut back, 9 bases at V and 11 bases at J, with 22 bases in the middle. The CDR3 is made up of 14 amino acids. The germline gives CDR1 MGHRA, CDR2 YSYEKL. CDR3 in amino acids: CASRPGGSRHKLFF. CDR3 sequence (DNA): TGCGCCAGTAGGCCGGGGGGATCCCGGCATAAACTGTTTTTT.

This clone came up once. This sequence joins TRBV2 and TRBJ2-1, with D tentatively TRBD2 (6 bases). The V gene lost 8 bases and the J gene lost 7 bases, with 15 bases spanning the gap. Germline CDR1 and CDR2: SNHLY and FYNNEI. CDR3 length: 13 residues. CDR3 amino acids: CASRGDPGNEQFF. The CDR3 DNA follows: TGTGCCAGCCGCGGGGACCCCGGGAATGAGCAGTTCTTC.

The chain couples TRBV5-6 to TRBJ1-1; D might be TRBD1 (5 bases). Trimming removed 2 bases at V and 4 bases at J, with 12 bases between. Germline lookup yields CDR1 SGHDT and CDR2 YYEEEE. This CDR3 is 14 amino acids long. DNA of the CDR3: TGTGCCAGCAGCTTAACAGGCGGATTCACTGAAGCTTTCTTT. It translates to CASSLTGGFTEAFF. The entire variable domain, with the rest obtained from reference TRBV5-6 and TRBJ1-1, is as follows: DAGVTQSPTHLIKTRGQQVTLRCSPKSGHDTVSWYQQALGQGPQFIFQYYEEEERQRGNFPDRFSGHQFPNYSSELNVNALLLGDSALYLCASSLTGGFTEAFFGQGTRLTVV.

This chain connects TRBV7-9 to TRBJ2-5, with a tentative D call TRBD2 (5 bases). The germline V and J ends were trimmed by 5 bases and 0 bases, with 10 bases remaining between them. This CDR3 region has 14 residues. Germline lookup yields CDR1 SEHNR and CDR2 FQNEAQ (reference sequence). The CDR3 spells CASSPMGDQETQYF. CDR3 DNA sequence: TGTGCCAGCAGCCCCATGGGAGACCAAGAGACCCAGTACTTC.

The chain couples TRBV14 to TRBJ1-1; tentatively, D is TRBD1 (5 bases). Germline values: CDR1 SGHDN, CDR2 FVKESK. Trimming removed 4 bases from V and 8 bases from J, with 11 bases in between. CDR3 length equals 12 residues. This chain's CDR3 is CASSLKTEEAFF. As DNA, the CDR3 is TGTGCCAGCAGCCTTAAGACAGAAGAAGCTTTCTTT. The complete variable domain, with remaining parts taken from reference TRBV14 and TRBJ1-1, reads EAGVTQFPSHSVIEKGQTVTLRCDPISGHDNLYWYRRVMGKEIKFLLHFVKESKQDESGMPNNRFLAERTGGTYSTLKVQPAELEDSGVYFCASSLKTEEAFFGQGTRLTVV.

J is TRBJ2-5 and V is TRBV7-9; 7 positions agree with TRBD1. Germline V CDR1 and CDR2: SEHNR, FQNEAQ (reference sequence). The CDR3 runs to 11 residues. With V trimmed by 3 bases and J by 9 bases, 1 base remained unmatched. The DNA of the CDR3 is TGTGCCAGCAGCTTGCAGGGGGCCCAGTACTTC. Translating gives CASSLQGAQYF.

This clone was seen a single time. The chain joins TRBV28 to TRBJ1-5, with 10 bases matching TRBD1. V lost 7 bases to trimming and J lost 7 bases; unmatched junction nucleotides: 16. CDR1 and CDR2 (germline): MDHEN, SYDVKM. The CDR3 runs to 17 residues. CDR3 protein: CASTPFRGQGNRQPQHF. CDR3 in DNA: TGTGCCAGCACCCCCTTCCGGGGACAGGGGAATCGGCAGCCCCAGCATTTT.

This chain uses TRBV27 with TRBJ2-4, with unresolved D. Trimming took 6 bases from V and 0 from J, leaving 15 bases between them. CDR1 is MNHEY and CDR2 is SMNVEV in the germline V gene (reference sequence). CDR3 length: 16 residues. CDR3 residues: CASSPELALAKNIQYF. CDR3 sequence (DNA): TGTGCCAGCAGCCCGGAGCTGGCTCTAGCCAAAAACATTCAGTACTTC.

This chain connects TRBV19 to TRBJ2-3; TRBD2 matches 11 bases. Germline V gene data show CDR1 as LNHDA and CDR2 as SQIVND (reference sequence). The CDR3 covers 17 residues. With 3 bases clipped from V and 3 bases from J, the junction kept 8 bases outside the gene matches. The CDR3 loop reads CASSIPRTSGRTDTQYF. CDR3 nucleotides: TGTGCCAGTAGTATTCCACGAACTAGCGGGAGAACAGATACGCAGTATTTT.

The chain is built from TRBV30 and TRBJ2-1, with a possible D match to TRBD1 (5 bases). V was clipped by 5 bases and J by 6 bases, with 17 bases between them. The CDR3 length is 14 residues. Germline CDR1 and CDR2: GTSNPN and SVGIG (reference sequence). The CDR3 loop is CAWSRDSWANEQFF. The CDR3 DNA follows: TGTGCCTGGTCTCGAGACAGTTGGGCCAATGAGCAGTTCTTC.

The V call is TRBV3-1 (or the pseudogene TRBV3-2), the J call TRBJ2-3; D gene unclear. Trimming took 3 bases from V and 6 from J, leaving 7 bases between them. The CDR3 is 12 residues long. The germline V gene has CDR1 LGHDT and CDR2 YNNKEL (reference sequence). The CDR3 region has the DNA TGTGCCAGCAGCCACAGGTGGGATACGCAGTATTTT. It encodes CASSHRWDTQYF.

The sample holds one count of this clone. The sample contains more than one DNA sequence encoding this CDR3. V is TRBV4-2 and J is TRBJ1-4; 10 positions match TRBD1. The V and J ends lost 0 bases and 7 bases, in that order; junction bases with no gene match: 2. Germline CDR1 is LGHNA and CDR2 is YNFKEQ. CDR3 length: 15 residues. The chain's CDR3 is CASSQDRDRGEKLFF. Written as DNA, the CDR3 is TGTGCCAGCAGCCAAGATCGGGACAGGGGTGAAAAACTGTTTTTT.

V and J are TRBV7-9 and TRBJ2-1; 9 bases match TRBD2. Looked up from germline, CDR1 is SEHNR and CDR2 is FQNEAQ (reference sequence). J was trimmed by 0 bases and V by 7 bases; bases with no gene match: 16. This CDR3 has 19 residues. The CDR3 DNA reads TGTGCCAGCATCGACGGAGACCCGGGAGCGGGAGGCTCCTACAATGAGCAGTTCTTC. Amino acid sequence: CASIDGDPGAGGSYNEQFF. The entire variable domain, with the rest obtained from reference TRBV7-9 and TRBJ2-1, is as follows: DTGVSQNPRHKITKRGQNVTFRCDPISEHNRLYWYRQTLGQGPEFLTYFQNEAQLEKSRLLSDRFSAERPKGSFSTLEIQRTEQGDSAMYLCASIDGDPGAGGSYNEQFFGPGTRLTVL.

The sample holds many counts of this clone. One junction end disagrees with the germline gene, perhaps due to a read error. This rearrangement joins TRBV28 to TRBJ2-7; D possibly corresponds to TRBD1 (6 bases). Germline V gene data show CDR1 as MDHEN and CDR2 as SYDVKM. CDR3 length: 15 amino acids. CDR3: CASSTIQGSHPQLGF. The CDR3 DNA follows: TGTGCCAGCAGTACGATTCAGGGGTCCCACCCGCAATTAGGCTTC.

The chain carries TRBV6-1 and TRBJ1-5; no clear D. Germline CDR1 is MNHNS and CDR2 is SASEGT. Trimming took off 1 base at V and 7 bases at J, with 17 bases between the two ends. The CDR3 length is 16 residues. The CDR3 sequence is CASSEGGSAGGQPQHF. As DNA, the CDR3 is TGTGCCAGCAGTGAAGGTGGGTCGGCAGGTGGGCAGCCCCAGCATTTT.

This clone has only a few counts. The chain couples TRBV14 to TRBJ1-4; D perhaps matches TRBD1 (5 bases). V was cut by 3 bases and J by 0 bases, with 11 bases left in between. The germline V gene has CDR1 SGHDN and CDR2 FVKESK. CDR3 length equals 16 residues. CDR3 nucleotides: TGTGCCAGCAGCCAGGGGACGGGGGCAACTAATGAAAAACTGTTTTTT. Protein: CASSQGTGATNEKLFF.